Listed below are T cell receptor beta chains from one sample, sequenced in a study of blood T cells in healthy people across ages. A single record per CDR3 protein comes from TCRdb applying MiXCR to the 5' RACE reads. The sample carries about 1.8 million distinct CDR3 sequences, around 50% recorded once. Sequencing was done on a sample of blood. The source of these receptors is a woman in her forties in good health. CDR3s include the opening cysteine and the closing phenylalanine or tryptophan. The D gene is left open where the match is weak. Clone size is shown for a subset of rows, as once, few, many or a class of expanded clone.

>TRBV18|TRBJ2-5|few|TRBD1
CASSPDRGPQETQYF
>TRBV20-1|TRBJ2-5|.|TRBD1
CSAPPQGQPKETQYF
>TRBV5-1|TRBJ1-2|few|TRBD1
CASSKTGQGYGYTF
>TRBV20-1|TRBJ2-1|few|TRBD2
CSARDIASGRVYNEQFF
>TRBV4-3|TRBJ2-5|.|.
CTSSQDPTNTETQYF
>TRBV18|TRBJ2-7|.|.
CASPPNSLLNGQYF
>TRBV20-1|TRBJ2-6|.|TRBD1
CSATPGTGIAGANVLTF
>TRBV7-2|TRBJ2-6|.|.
CASSLDGHGANVLTF
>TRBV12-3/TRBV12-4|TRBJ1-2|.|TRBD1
CASSPVDREGYTF
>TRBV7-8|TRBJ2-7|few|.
CASSLILSYEQYF
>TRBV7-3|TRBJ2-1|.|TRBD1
CASSQGVGPEQFF
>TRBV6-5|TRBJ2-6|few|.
CASRKSSGANVLTF
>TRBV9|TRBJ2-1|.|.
CASGTSGNEQFF
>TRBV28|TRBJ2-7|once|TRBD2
CASSSGLAEGFYEQYF
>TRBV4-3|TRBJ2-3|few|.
CASSPSTADTQYF
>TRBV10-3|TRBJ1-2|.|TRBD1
CATRTGAYGYTF
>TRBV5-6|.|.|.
CASSLVAIREQYF
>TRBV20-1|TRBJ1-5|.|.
CSASIVWEGRQGNQPQHF
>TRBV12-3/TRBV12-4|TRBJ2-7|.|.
CASSLSPRSSYEQYF
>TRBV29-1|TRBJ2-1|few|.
CSVVDTGRYNEQFF
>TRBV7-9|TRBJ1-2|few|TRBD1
CASSPGQAFGYTF
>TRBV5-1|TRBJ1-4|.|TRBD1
CASMEGANEKLFF
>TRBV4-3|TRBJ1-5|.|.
CASSQDQRQPQHF
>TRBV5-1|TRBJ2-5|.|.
CASSLDSFGETQYF
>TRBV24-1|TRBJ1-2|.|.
CATRRGPDYGYTF